This TCR beta chain is drawn from a study of CD4 and CD8 cells across lung adenocarcinoma regions. The CDR3 consists of 16 residues. With 7 bases clipped from V and 0 bases from J, the junction kept 7 bases outside the gene matches. TCRdb processed the PCR reads anew with MiXCR; each CDR3 protein has one entry. The data contain 2,500 to 3,500 distinct CDR3 sequences, around three fifths of them singletons. Donors had localized lung adenocarcinoma, a non-small cell lung cancer. This clonotype has a handful of counts. This chain uses TRBV12-3 or TRBV12-4 with TRBJ2-1; 9 nucleotides align to TRBD2. Sequencing input: CD4+ T cells from the margin of a lung tumor. The sequence came from a female donor with lung adenocarcinoma. The CD4 and CD8 labels of this study may be unreliable. The CDR3 nucleotides read TGTGCCAGCACCCAGCTAGCGGGACCCTCCTACAATGAGCAGTTCTTC. Translating it yields CASTQLAGPSYNEQFF.